Below are 20 T cell receptor beta chains sequenced from a single sample in a study of T-cell memory formation after mild COVID-19. TCRdb recomputed calls from the 5' RACE reads with MiXCR, one row per CDR3 protein. This sample has about 110,000 distinct CDR3 sequences; around 15% occur once, and the top ten carry over 25%. Sequenced: PBMCs or a T cell subset sorted from them (not recorded which). These receptors came from an adult woman who had mild COVID-19 (a few samples of this study predate the infection). Cell type and time point are not known.

This clonotype occurred a few times. V and J are TRBV9 and TRBJ1-1, with D unresolved. V lost 0 bases and J lost 5, with 11 bases in between. Germline V gene data show CDR1 as SGDLS and CDR2 as YYNGEE. There are 14 residues in the CDR3. The CDR3 reads CASSVADGRTEAFF. The DNA of the CDR3 is TGTGCCAGCAGCGTAGCCGACGGGCGGACTGAAGCTTTCTTT.

By proportion, this clonotype is large. The V call is TRBV19, the J call TRBJ1-1; TRBD1 matches at 9 bases. V lost 7 bases and J lost 10; bases outside the gene matches: 19. The CDR3 is made up of 16 amino acids. Germline V gives CDR1 LNHDA, CDR2 SQIVND (reference sequence). The CDR3 coding sequence is TGTGCCAGTATCGGGACAGGGTCTCGAGTATCAGGGGGAGCTTTCTTT. Its translation is CASIGTGSRVSGGAFF.

The genes are TRBV7-2 and TRBJ2-1; the D is unclear. The CDR3 sequence is 14 residues long. Looked up from germline, CDR1 is SGHTA and CDR2 is FQGNSA. V gave up 4 bases and J gave up 5 bases, with 12 bases separating them. CDR3 sequence reads: CASSYPGEDNEQFF. The DNA for the CDR3 is TGTGCCAGCAGCTACCCCGGTGAAGACAATGAGCAGTTCTTC.

This clonotype was seen a handful of times. The chain is built from TRBV7-9 and TRBJ1-1, with TRBD1 identical over 8 bases. This CDR3 region has 14 residues. The V segment lost 5 bases and the J segment 11 bases; nucleotides outside the gene matches: 13. Germline V gives CDR1 SEHNR, CDR2 FQNEAQ (reference sequence). The CDR3 sequence: CASSATRTGTSAFF. The CDR3 coding sequence is TGTGCCAGCAGCGCAACCAGGACAGGGACCTCTGCTTTCTTT.

The V and J genes are TRBV4-2 and TRBJ2-3; 8 positions match TRBD2. Germline CDR1 and CDR2: LGHNA and YNFKEQ. Trimming cost V 2 bases and J 4 bases; bases outside gene matches: 20. The CDR3 consists of 20 residues. In DNA, the CDR3 is TGTGCCAGCAGCCAATCCCCCGGGACTAGTTCGGGAACCCGTCCAGATACGCAGTATTTT. Amino acid sequence: CASSQSPGTSSGTRPDTQYF.

Only a few counts were recorded for this clonotype. V usage is TRBV7-9 and J usage is TRBJ2-5; D gene unclear. This CDR3 is built from 13 residues. The V end was cut by 4 bases, the J end by 5 bases, with 11 bases between. Germline loops: CDR1 SEHNR, CDR2 FQNEAQ (reference sequence). CDR3 DNA sequence: TGTGCCAGCAGCTATGAAAGGCTGGAGACCCAGTACTTC. It encodes CASSYERLETQYF.

The chain links TRBV7-3 to TRBJ2-1; TRBD2 aligns across 8 bases. Germline loops: CDR1 SGHTA, CDR2 FQGTGA. The V gene end was trimmed by 3 bases and the J gene end by 13 bases; junction bases not matched to a gene: 2. The CDR3 loop spans 11 amino acids. This chain's CDR3 is CASSFGTRQFF. The CDR3 DNA follows: TGTGCCAGCAGCTTCGGGACTAGACAGTTCTTC.

The chain has TRBV11-2 and TRBJ1-1; a weak D match, TRBD1 (6 bases). Trimming removed 5 bases from V and 4 bases from J, with 14 bases in between. The length of the CDR3 is 14 residues. Germline V lookup: CDR1 SGHAT, CDR2 FQNNGV. CDR3 nucleotides: TGTGCCAGCAGCGGCAGGGGAGGGGGCACTGAAGCTTTCTTT. Its protein is CASSGRGGGTEAFF.

This chain uses TRBV27 with TRBJ1-6; D possibly corresponds to TRBD1 (5 bases). Germline lookup yields CDR1 MNHEY and CDR2 SMNVEV (reference sequence). With 6 bases removed from V and 2 bases from J, the gap between germline ends came to 17 bases. The CDR3 sequence is 17 residues long. The CDR3 region has the DNA TGTGCCAGCAGGGCGGACATCCGCCTCGCCTATAATTCACCCCTCCACTTT. This translates into CASRADIRLAYNSPLHF.

The genes are TRBV7-3 and TRBJ2-5; 8 positions agree with TRBD2. The CDR3 is 14 amino acids. V dropped 0 bases and J dropped 3; count of bases not matched to a gene: 0. Germline V gives CDR1 SGHTA, CDR2 FQGTGA. CDR3 sequence reads: CASSLTGGEETQYF. The CDR3, as DNA: TGTGCCAGCAGCTTAACCGGGGGGGAAGAGACCCAGTACTTC.

The V call is TRBV7-9, the J call TRBJ1-2; D uncertain. The germline V gene has CDR1 SEHNR and CDR2 FQNEAQ (reference sequence). The CDR3 has 9 amino acids. V lost 8 bases and J 6 bases, leaving 4 bases between the germline ends. The CDR3 DNA sequence: TGTGCCAGCGAGGATGGCTACACCTTC. Its protein product is CASEDGYTF.

The sample holds many counts of this clonotype. The rearrangement uses TRBV9 and TRBJ2-1, with 12 bases identical to TRBD2. The CDR3 sequence is 17 residues long. Unmatched junction bases numbered 3, after V lost 0 bases and J lost 2 bases. Germline CDR1 is SGDLS and CDR2 is YYNGEE. DNA for the CDR3: TGTGCCAGCAGCGTAGGGACTAGCGGGGATCCCTACAATGAGCAGTTCTTC. Translation gives CASSVGTSGDPYNEQFF.

This clonotype showed up just a few times. The V gene is TRBV6-5, the J gene TRBJ1-1; no reliable D call. Germline lookup yields CDR1 MNHEY and CDR2 SVGAGI. The CDR3 length is 14 residues. Trimming took 6 bases from V and 0 from J, leaving 11 bases between them. The chain's CDR3 is CASSFTVMNTEAFF. The CDR3 region has the DNA TGTGCCAGCAGCTTTACAGTTATGAACACTGAAGCTTTCTTT.

This chain joins TRBV18 and TRBJ2-7; possible D gene TRBD2, 6 bases. This CDR3 has 15 amino acids. V dropped 3 bases and J dropped 0 bases, with 12 bases sitting between them. Germline V CDR1 and CDR2: KGHSH, LQKENI. The CDR3 nucleotides are TGTGCCAGCTCACCCAGGCGGGAAAGCTCCTACGAGCAGTACTTC. Translated: CASSPRRESSYEQYF.

The CDR3, as DNA: TGTGCCAGCAGCCAAGATATTATCAATGAGCAGTTCTTC. This translates into CASSQDIINEQFF. This chain links TRBV3-1 with TRBJ2-1; no reliable D call. V was cut by 0 bases and J by 6 bases, with 6 bases left in between. CDR3 length equals 13 residues. Germline values: CDR1 LGHDT, CDR2 YNNKEL (reference sequence).

This clonotype was seen only a few times. This sequence joins TRBV2 and TRBJ2-7; 8 positions agree with TRBD1. The germline CDR1 and CDR2 sequences are SNHLY and FYNNEI. The CDR3 totals 15 residues. With V trimmed by 6 bases and J by 2 bases, 9 bases remained unmatched. The CDR3 loop is CASRERSGQAYEQYF. The CDR3 DNA follows: TGTGCCAGCAGAGAGAGGTCGGGACAGGCCTACGAGCAGTACTTC. Full variable domain (outside the CDR3, taken from reference TRBV2 and TRBJ2-7): EPEVTQTPSHQVTQMGQEVILRCVPISNHLYFYWYRQILGQKVEFLVSFYNNEISEKSEIFDDQFSVERPDGSNFTLKIRSTKLEDSAMYFCASRERSGQAYEQYFGPGTRLTVT.

This clonotype was recorded once. The chain uses TRBV7-9 and TRBJ1-2, with TRBD1 as a possible D gene (5 bases). Germline CDR1 reads SEHNR; CDR2 reads FQNEAQ (reference sequence). V was cut by 4 bases and J by 0 bases, with 21 bases left in between. The CDR3 is 18 residues long. The CDR3 here is CASSSFGGTVPPNYGYTF. In DNA form, the CDR3 reads TGTGCCAGCAGCTCGTTCGGCGGGACGGTTCCTCCTAACTATGGCTACACCTTC. Complete variable domain (other parts from reference TRBV7-9 and TRBJ1-2): DTGVSQNPRHKITKRGQNVTFRCDPISEHNRLYWYRQTLGQGPEFLTYFQNEAQLEKSRLLSDRFSAERPKGSFSTLEIQRTEQGDSAMYLCASSSFGGTVPPNYGYTFGSGTRLTVV.

The table lists this clonotype with a few counts. V and J are TRBV7-8 and TRBJ2-7, with D unresolved. Germline V gene lookup returns CDR1 SGHVS and CDR2 FQNEAQ. V lost 3 bases, J lost 0 bases, and 9 bases lay in between. This CDR3 is 14 amino acids long. The CDR3 bases are TGTGCCAGCAGCTTGCGACTGAACTCCTACGAGCAGTACTTC. Translating gives CASSLRLNSYEQYF.

This chain uses TRBV7-9 with TRBJ1-1; tentative D call: TRBD1 (5 bases). CDR1 and CDR2 from the germline V gene are SEHNR and FQNEAQ (reference sequence). The ends were cut back, 4 bases at V and 1 base at J, with 13 bases in the middle. This CDR3 has 15 residues. CDR3 DNA sequence: TGTGCCAGCAGCTCGTCGCCGGGGGGGAACACTGAAGCTTTCTTT. This sequence encodes CASSSSPGGNTEAFF.

This clonotype was observed a handful of times. The chain is built from TRBV3-1 and TRBJ2-2; 9 nucleotides agree with TRBD2. V lost 4 bases and J lost 4; bases outside the gene matches: 4. In germline, CDR1 is LGHDT, CDR2 YNNKEL (reference sequence). There are 15 residues in the CDR3. DNA of the CDR3: TGTGCCAGCAGCCTTAGCGGGGGCCTCACCGGGGAGCTGTTTTTT. Translation: CASSLSGGLTGELFF.